This is a list of T cell receptor beta chains from one sample in a study of T cells in Graves' hyperthyroidism and ophthalmopathy. TCRdb reprocessed the multiplex PCR reads via MiXCR and lists one record per CDR3 protein. The table lists fewer than 500,000 distinct CDR3 sequences, roughly 15% of them singletons. The sequencing input was blood. Source of these receptors: a man between 18 and 29 years old with Graves' ophthalmopathy. CDR3s include the opening cysteine and the closing phenylalanine or tryptophan.

j_call: TRBJ2-5
v_call: TRBV6-1
cdr3_aa: CASSPRQGRVGVMETQYF

j_call: TRBJ1-2
v_call: TRBV5-1
cdr3_aa: CASSLEEAGYTF

j_call: TRBJ1-1
v_call: TRBV7-8
cdr3_aa: CASSDWGRATEAFF

j_call: TRBJ2-3
v_call: TRBV5-4
cdr3_aa: CASSLRGANTDTQYF

j_call: TRBJ2-1
v_call: TRBV5-4
cdr3_aa: CASSLVGGGESNEQFF

j_call: TRBJ2-5
v_call: TRBV5-1
cdr3_aa: CASSFNRGLETQYF

j_call: TRBJ1-1
v_call: TRBV29-1
cdr3_aa: CSTTGFTNTEAFF

j_call: TRBJ2-1
v_call: TRBV3-1
cdr3_aa: CASSQIGTSPNEQFF

j_call: TRBJ1-1
v_call: TRBV6-1
cdr3_aa: CASGRLGNTEAFF

j_call: TRBJ1-6
v_call: TRBV28
cdr3_aa: CASSLFNSPLHF

j_call: TRBJ1-2
v_call: TRBV9
cdr3_aa: CASSVGGDRGIYGYTF

j_call: TRBJ2-3
v_call: TRBV2
cdr3_aa: CASSGRTGGPTDTQYF

j_call: .
v_call: TRBV27
cdr3_aa: CASSLALTSPTYEQYF

j_call: TRBJ1-2
v_call: TRBV3-1
cdr3_aa: CASSPAQYHGYTF

j_call: TRBJ2-4
v_call: TRBV5-6
cdr3_aa: CASSLGSGAIQYF

j_call: TRBJ1-2
v_call: TRBV6-1
cdr3_aa: CASSEVGGYGYTF

j_call: TRBJ1-2
v_call: TRBV7-8
cdr3_aa: CASSLVGPQGIGGYTF

j_call: TRBJ2-7
v_call: TRBV11-3
cdr3_aa: CASSPGTVDYEQYF

j_call: TRBJ1-1
v_call: TRBV3-1
cdr3_aa: CASSQVVNTEAFF

j_call: TRBJ2-1
v_call: TRBV20-1
cdr3_aa: CSAPGTPSYNEQFF

j_call: TRBJ2-7
v_call: TRBV5-6
cdr3_aa: CASSRLLAVYEQYF

j_call: TRBJ2-2
v_call: TRBV12-3/TRBV12-4
cdr3_aa: CASSFRGNTGELFF

j_call: TRBJ2-1
v_call: TRBV7-2
cdr3_aa: CASSATRGGGGEQFF

j_call: TRBJ1-2
v_call: TRBV6-7
cdr3_aa: CASSVRDRGKLYGYTF

j_call: TRBJ2-7
v_call: TRBV6-5
cdr3_aa: CASSYSSTSPPSYEQYF

j_call: TRBJ2-5
v_call: TRBV12-3/TRBV12-4
cdr3_aa: CASSEQAQETQYF

j_call: TRBJ2-7
v_call: TRBV29-1
cdr3_aa: CSVVKGHPKNSYEQYF

j_call: TRBJ1-5
v_call: TRBV4-1
cdr3_aa: CASSPGAAGSSNQPQHF

j_call: TRBJ1-2
v_call: TRBV2
cdr3_aa: CASSETGVGGYTF

j_call: TRBJ2-2
v_call: TRBV5-1
cdr3_aa: CASSRGTSGGANTGELFF

j_call: TRBJ2-1
v_call: TRBV4-1
cdr3_aa: CASSQEAGQGVYNEQFF

j_call: TRBJ2-1
v_call: TRBV6-2/TRBV6-3
cdr3_aa: CATTEGTSGGPRFF

j_call: TRBJ2-7
v_call: TRBV5-5
cdr3_aa: CASSPSRQTILYPQYF

j_call: TRBJ2-7
v_call: TRBV19
cdr3_aa: CASSSGGTGDYEQYF

j_call: TRBJ2-7
v_call: TRBV5-1
cdr3_aa: CASSLRASGSRSSYEQYF

j_call: TRBJ2-3
v_call: TRBV5-1
cdr3_aa: CASSRGPGTDTQYF

j_call: TRBJ1-5
v_call: TRBV11-3
cdr3_aa: CASSLLTGTEGVNQPQHF

j_call: TRBJ2-1
v_call: TRBV7-6
cdr3_aa: CASSPYDGGEQFF

j_call: TRBJ2-5
v_call: TRBV15
cdr3_aa: CATSRGGLQETQYF

j_call: TRBJ1-2
v_call: TRBV27
cdr3_aa: CASSLTVGVPGVANYGYTF

j_call: TRBJ1-2
v_call: TRBV5-1
cdr3_aa: CASSLGLAGNGYTF

j_call: TRBJ2-1
v_call: TRBV5-1
cdr3_aa: CASSAGLAGGVEQFF

j_call: TRBJ1-1
v_call: TRBV24-1
cdr3_aa: CATSDGQIQNTEAFF

j_call: TRBJ2-7
v_call: TRBV30
cdr3_aa: CAWTRGGSQSAYEQYF

j_call: TRBJ1-5
v_call: TRBV6-2/TRBV6-3
cdr3_aa: CASSYSFPQPQHF

j_call: TRBJ2-4
v_call: TRBV5-1
cdr3_aa: CASSNSSSPKNIQYF

j_call: TRBJ2-5
v_call: TRBV5-1
cdr3_aa: CASSFQGAIETQYF

j_call: TRBJ1-5
v_call: TRBV11-3
cdr3_aa: CASSLEDRGELNQPQHF

j_call: TRBJ1-1
v_call: TRBV11-2
cdr3_aa: CASSLSWVRGAEAFF

j_call: TRBJ2-7
v_call: TRBV6-5
cdr3_aa: CASSYRLAGVLYEQYF

j_call: TRBJ1-2
v_call: TRBV20-1
cdr3_aa: CSARRGAGSGYTF

j_call: TRBJ2-1
v_call: TRBV6-6
cdr3_aa: CASSYGQGGEQFF

j_call: TRBJ1-5
v_call: TRBV20-1
cdr3_aa: CSARGLGQGNQPQHF

j_call: TRBJ2-5
v_call: TRBV7-8
cdr3_aa: CASSNRPGQRAETQYF

j_call: TRBJ2-1
v_call: TRBV25-1
cdr3_aa: CASRPPPGLAGVLYNEQFF

j_call: TRBJ2-2
v_call: TRBV5-1
cdr3_aa: CASSPTGQNTGELFF